This T cell receptor (beta chain) was profiled in a study of T cells in Graves' hyperthyroidism and ophthalmopathy. In the study overall: Peripheral blood specimens were obtained at initial diagnosis, prior to any treatment.

There are 17 residues in the CDR3. Germline CDR1 MNHNS, CDR2 SASEGT. The V and J ends lost 0 bases and 3 bases respectively, with 15 bases between them. Overall study results and limits: Blood samples included most of the expanded thyroid clonotypes exceeding 0.001.

Lactation, pregnancy, other autoimmune disease or uncontrolled infection led to exclusion of patients. Diagnostic assessment was based on clinical symptoms, serum thyroxine and TRAb, thyroid ultrasound and orbital computed tomography. Amplified regions were TCR beta CDR3 sequences from RNA transcripts. HTBI primers were used for first-round RT-PCR of the TCR CDR3. From the multiplex PCR reads, TCRdb called clonotypes with MiXCR, one entry per CDR3 protein. The data contain roughly 740,000 distinct CDR3 sequences, less than 20% of them singletons. On this clonotype itself: Its antigen is unknown.

The sequence derives from a man between 18 and 29 years old with Graves' hyperthyroidism. The J gene is TRBJ1-3, the V gene TRBV6-1; D remains ambiguous. Material for sequencing was blood. CDR3 DNA: TGTGCCAGCAGTGAAGCGCTAAGCAGGACGCTTGGAAACACCATATATTTT. It yields the protein CASSEALSRTLGNTIYF.